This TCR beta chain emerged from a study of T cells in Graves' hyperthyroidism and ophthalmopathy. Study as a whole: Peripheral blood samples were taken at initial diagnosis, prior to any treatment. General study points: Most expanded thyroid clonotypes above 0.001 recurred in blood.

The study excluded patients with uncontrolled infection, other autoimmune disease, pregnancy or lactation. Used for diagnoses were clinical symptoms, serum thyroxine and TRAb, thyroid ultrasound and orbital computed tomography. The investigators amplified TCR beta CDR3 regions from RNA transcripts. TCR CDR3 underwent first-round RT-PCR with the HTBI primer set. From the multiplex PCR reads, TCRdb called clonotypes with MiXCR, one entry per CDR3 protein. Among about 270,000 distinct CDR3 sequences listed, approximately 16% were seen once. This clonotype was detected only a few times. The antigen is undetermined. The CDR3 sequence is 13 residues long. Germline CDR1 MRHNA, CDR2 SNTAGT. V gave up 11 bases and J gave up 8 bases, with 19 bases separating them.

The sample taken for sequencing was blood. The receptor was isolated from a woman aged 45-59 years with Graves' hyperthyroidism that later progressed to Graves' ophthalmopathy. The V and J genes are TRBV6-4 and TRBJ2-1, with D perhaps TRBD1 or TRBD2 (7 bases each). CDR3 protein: CAAQGEGGDEQFF. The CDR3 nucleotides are TGTGCCGCTCAGGGGGAGGGTGGGGATGAGCAGTTCTTC.